Below, 11 T cell receptor beta chains from the same sample are listed, as sequenced in a study of shared clonotypes between healthy human individuals. Assay used: immunoSEQ multiplex PCR; TCRdb lists only in-frame clones, some missing. The profile shows around 500,000 clones, 75% to 85% of them singletons. What was sequenced was PBMCs. These receptors originate from a woman in her thirties or forties in good health. Some clones in this sample may be carry-over from other donors' samples.

This clone was seen a few times. The chain combines TRBV7-6 with TRBJ1-2; 7 bases align to TRBD1. The CDR3 has 15 amino acids. Germline V lookup: CDR1 SGHVS, CDR2 FNYEAQ. V was clipped by 6 bases and J by 4 bases; unmatched bases: 11. The CDR3: CASSPSGGKTYGYTF. CDR3 in DNA: TGTGCCAGCAGTCCCTCAGGGGGGAAGACCTATGGCTACACCTTC.

The chain joins TRBV11-1 to TRBJ1-1, with D possibly matching TRBD1 (5 bases). Germline V gene data show CDR1 as SGHAT and CDR2 as FQDESV (reference sequence). CDR3 length equals 12 residues. V was shortened by 5 bases and J by 5 bases, with 9 bases between the two germline ends. This CDR3 is CASSGGWTEAFF. CDR3 DNA: TGTGCCAGCAGCGGGGGGTGGACTGAAGCTTTCTTT.

As for this clone: A much larger clone lies one base from this, so it may be a read error. The gene calls are TRBV7-3 and TRBJ2-2; 12 bases map to TRBD2. The CDR3 contains 14 residues. Germline assignment: CDR1 SGHTA and CDR2 FQGTGA. V was pared by 4 bases and J by 7 bases, with 1 base of the junction left unmatched. The CDR3 region is CASSSGLAGGELFF. In nucleotides, the CDR3 is TGTGCCAGCAGCTCGGGACTAGCGGGCGGGGAGCTGTTTTTT.

This clone was seen once. The CDR3 here is CASSVATGGVLAGANVLTF. CDR3 DNA: TGTGCCAGCAGCGTAGCCACGGGGGGAGTACTAGCTGGGGCCAACGTCCTGACTTTC. The J gene is TRBJ2-6, the V gene TRBV9, with 7 bases that match TRBD2. V shed 0 bases, J shed 2 bases, and the junction held 11 bases outside the gene matches. The germline V gene encodes CDR1 SGDLS and CDR2 YYNGEE. The CDR3 runs to 19 residues.

This clone was detected only a few times. The chain is built from TRBV30 and TRBJ1-3, with TRBD1 matching over 8 bases. Germline loops: CDR1 GTSNPN, CDR2 SVGIG (reference sequence). This CDR3 spans 12 amino acids. J was trimmed by 10 bases and V by 5 bases; bases with no gene match: 7. As DNA, the CDR3 is TGTGCCTGGGGGACAGGCATGGGGACCATATATTTT. Its translation is CAWGTGMGTIYF. Full variable domain (rest looked up from reference TRBV30 and TRBJ1-3): SQTIHQWPATLVQPVGSPLSLECTVEGTSNPNLYWYRQAAGRGLQLLFYSVGIGQISSEVPQNLSASRPQDRQFILSSKKLLLSDSGFYLCAWGTGMGTIYFGEGSWLTVV.

Comment on this clone: The sample contains more than one DNA sequence encoding this CDR3. CDR3 DNA: TGTGCCTGGAGTGTCGGGGGAACTGAAGCTTTCTTT. As protein: CAWSVGGTEAFF. The chain combines TRBV30 with TRBJ1-1, with D possibly being TRBD1 (5 bases). V was pared by 0 bases and J by 5 bases, with 7 bases between. Germline-derived CDR1 and CDR2 are GTSNPN and SVGIG (reference sequence). The CDR3 totals 12 residues.

The chain recombines TRBV9 with TRBJ2-1, with 9 bases identical to TRBD2. This CDR3 is built from 15 residues. V shed 4 bases and J 9 bases; nucleotides not matched to a gene: 11. The V gene's germline CDR1 is SGDLS and CDR2 YYNGEE. The CDR3 DNA reads as TGTGCCAGCAGCCGCGATAGCGGGAGTAGGGGTGAGCAGTTCTTC. Translation gives CASSRDSGSRGEQFF.

This clone was seen many times. This chain joins TRBV5-4 and TRBJ2-5; 9 bases align to TRBD2. The CDR3 extends over 13 amino acids. The V gene's germline CDR1 is SGHNT and CDR2 YYREEE (reference sequence). Trimming took 4 bases from V and 4 from J; bases not matched to a gene: 2. For the CDR3, the DNA is TGTGCCAGCAGCCCGACTAGCGGAGAGACCCAGTACTTC. Translating it yields CASSPTSGETQYF.

This clone was seen once. Different DNA sequences within this sample yield the same CDR3. The chain couples TRBV5-1 to TRBJ1-1; D may be TRBD1 (5 bases). Germline V gives CDR1 SGHRS, CDR2 YFSETQ. The V end was cut by 1 base, the J end by 5 bases, with 9 bases between. The CDR3 totals 13 residues. CDR3 bases: TGCGCCAGCAGCTTGCAGGGTAGTACTGAAGCTTTCTTT. It codes for CASSLQGSTEAFF.

The V and J genes are TRBV14 and TRBJ2-7; D unresolved. The V end was cut by 4 bases, the J end by 5 bases, with 12 bases between. The CDR3 loop spans 13 amino acids. Per germline, CDR1 SGHDN and CDR2 FVKESK. The CDR3 is CASSLSLLNEQYF. The CDR3 DNA follows: TGTGCCAGCAGCCTATCCCTCCTAAACGAGCAGTACTTC.

A note on this clone: A read error may produce the germline difference seen at one junction end. The chain uses TRBV28 and TRBJ2-7; 10 bases fit TRBD2. The germline CDR1 and CDR2 sequences are MDHEN and SYDVKM. This CDR3 has 13 amino acids. The CDR3 sequence is CASSLPGLADNHF. CDR3 sequence (DNA): TGTGCCAGCAGTTTACCTGGACTAGCGGATAACCATTTC.